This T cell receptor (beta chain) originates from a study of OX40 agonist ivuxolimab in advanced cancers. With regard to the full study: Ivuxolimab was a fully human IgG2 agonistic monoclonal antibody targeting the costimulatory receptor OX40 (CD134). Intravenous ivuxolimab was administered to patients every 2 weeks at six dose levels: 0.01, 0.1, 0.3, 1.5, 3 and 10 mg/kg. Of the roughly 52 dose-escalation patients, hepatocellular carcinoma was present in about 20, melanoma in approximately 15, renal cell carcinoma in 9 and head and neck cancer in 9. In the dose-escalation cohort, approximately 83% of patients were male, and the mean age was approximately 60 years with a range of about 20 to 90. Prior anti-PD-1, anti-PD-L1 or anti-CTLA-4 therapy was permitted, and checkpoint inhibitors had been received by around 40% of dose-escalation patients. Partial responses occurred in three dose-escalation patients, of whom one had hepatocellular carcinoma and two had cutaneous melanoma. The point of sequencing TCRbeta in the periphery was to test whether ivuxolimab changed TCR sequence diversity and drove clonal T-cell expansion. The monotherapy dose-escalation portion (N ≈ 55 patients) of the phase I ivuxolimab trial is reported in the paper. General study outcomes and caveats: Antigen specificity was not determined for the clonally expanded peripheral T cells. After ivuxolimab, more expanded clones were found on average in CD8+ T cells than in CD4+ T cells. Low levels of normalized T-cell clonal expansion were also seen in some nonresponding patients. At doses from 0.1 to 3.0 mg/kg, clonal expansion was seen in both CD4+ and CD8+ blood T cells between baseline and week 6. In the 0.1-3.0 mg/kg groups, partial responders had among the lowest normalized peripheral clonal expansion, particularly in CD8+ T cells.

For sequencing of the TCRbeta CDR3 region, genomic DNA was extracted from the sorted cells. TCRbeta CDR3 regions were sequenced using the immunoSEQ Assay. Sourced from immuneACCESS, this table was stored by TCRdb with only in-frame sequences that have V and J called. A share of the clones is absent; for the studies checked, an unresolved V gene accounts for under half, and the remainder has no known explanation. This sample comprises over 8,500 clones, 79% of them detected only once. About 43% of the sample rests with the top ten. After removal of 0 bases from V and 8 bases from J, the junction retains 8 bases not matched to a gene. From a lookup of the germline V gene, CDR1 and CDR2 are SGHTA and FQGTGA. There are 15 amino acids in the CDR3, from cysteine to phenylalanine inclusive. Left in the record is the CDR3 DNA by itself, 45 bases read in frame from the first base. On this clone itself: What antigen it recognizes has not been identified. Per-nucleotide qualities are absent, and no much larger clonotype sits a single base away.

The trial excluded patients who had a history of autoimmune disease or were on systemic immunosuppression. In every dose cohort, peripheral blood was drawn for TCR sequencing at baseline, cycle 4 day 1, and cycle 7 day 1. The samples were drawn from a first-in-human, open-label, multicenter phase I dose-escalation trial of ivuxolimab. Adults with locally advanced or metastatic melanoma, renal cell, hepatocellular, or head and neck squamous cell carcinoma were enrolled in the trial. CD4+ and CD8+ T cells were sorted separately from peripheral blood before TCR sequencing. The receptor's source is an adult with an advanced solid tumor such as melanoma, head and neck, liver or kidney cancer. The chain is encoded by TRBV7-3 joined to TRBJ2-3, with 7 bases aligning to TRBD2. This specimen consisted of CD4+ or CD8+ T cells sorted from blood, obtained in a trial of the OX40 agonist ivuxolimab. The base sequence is TGTGCCAGCAGCTTAACGTCCGGGACTATGACTACGCAGTATTTT. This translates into CASSLTSGTMTTQYF.